The clone carrying this TCR beta chain appeared a few times. Its antigen is not identified. This sample was taken from a study of shared clonotypes between healthy human individuals. Across the whole study: Per donor, CD8 memory used one plate, CD8 naive used two, CD4 memory used three and CD4 naive used three. Study-wide points: For naive CD4 cells, roughly 4.6% of clonotypes were shared across a handful of donors.

The study separated CD4+ cells into CD45RA+ naive and CD45RA-negative memory subsets. Original data processing: There were no quality scores in the junction-only immunoSEQ sequences, so filtering differed. Clones were sequenced by immunoSEQ multiplex PCR, and TCRdb holds only the in-frame ones, with some missing. The DNA was the basis for D and trimming; V, J and clone size are from that table. The sample holds around 510,000 clones, roughly 95% seen once. The sequenced sample consisted of naive CD4+ T cells sorted from blood. Regarding subset: CD45RA+ positively selected. The TCR was taken from a woman aged 25 to 39 in good health.

CDR3 coding DNA: TGTGCCAGTAGTATACCAGGGCTCCACGAGCAGTACTTC. Amino acids: CASSIPGLHEQYF. J is TRBJ2-7 and V is TRBV19; a weak D match, TRBD1 (5 bases). The V gene's germline CDR1 is LNHDA and CDR2 SQIVND (reference sequence). This CDR3 comprises 13 residues. Trimming left V 2 bases short and J 5 bases short, with 10 bases between. The full variable domain, in which reference TRBV19 and TRBJ2-7 provide the parts outside the CDR3, is DGGITQSPKYLFRKEGQNVTLSCEQNLNHDAMYWYRQDPGQGLRLIYYSQIVNDFQKGDIAEGYSVSREKKESFPLTVTSAQKNPTAFYLCASSIPGLHEQYFGPGTRLTVT.